A selection of T cell receptor beta chains follows, all from one sample in a study of response to subunit inactivated influenza vaccine. TCRdb reprocessed the RT-PCR reads via MiXCR and lists one record per CDR3 protein. Among about 240,000 distinct CDR3 sequences listed, 12% were seen once. Sequencing used non-naive T cells sorted from PBMCs, obtained less than 15 days before vaccination. The receptors derive from a man aged 45-65 years who received an inactivated influenza vaccine. Each CDR3 is given with its conserved first and last residue. D genes are given only for firm matches. Rows may omit the clone size; those that give it use once, few, many or a size class.

CDR3 DNA	CDR3 protein	clone size	D gene	J gene	V gene
TGTGCCAGCAGCTTCAGGGGCACAGATACGCAGTATTTT	CASSFRGTDTQYF	many	.	TRBJ2-3	TRBV7-2
TGTGCCAGCAGCCAAGATCGGACGTTCGTAGCGGGGGAGGACAATGAGCAGTTCTTC	CASSQDRTFVAGEDNEQFF	.	TRBD2	TRBJ2-1	TRBV4-2
TGCAGCGTTGACCGGGGGAGAACCCACAATGAGCAGTTCTTC	CSVDRGRTHNEQFF	many	.	TRBJ2-1	TRBV29-1
TGTGCCAGCAGCTTTATAGCACCGAGCTCTGGGGCCAACGTCCTGACTTTC	CASSFIAPSSGANVLTF	few	.	TRBJ2-6	TRBV5-6
TGTGCCAGCAGCCCCGACGGGTCCTACGAGCAGTACTTC	CASSPDGSYEQYF	many	.	TRBJ2-7	TRBV7-3
TGCAGTGCTAGGGACAGGGTAACGTCGTTGGGGACCCAGTACTTC	CSARDRVTSLGTQYF	.	TRBD1	TRBJ2-5	TRBV20-1
TGTGCCAGCAATAGGACTCCCCAAGAGACCCAGTACTTC	CASNRTPQETQYF	few	.	TRBJ2-5	TRBV6-6
TGTGCCAGCATGGGGATTTTGTTGTTCGAGACCCAGTACTTC	CASMGILLFETQYF	.	.	TRBJ2-5	TRBV28
TGTGCCAGCAGTTACGGGCTGAGCTCTGGGGCCAACGTCCTGACTTTC	CASSYGLSSGANVLTF	few	.	TRBJ2-6	TRBV6-5
TGTGCCAGTAAAACCGGGACTAGCGGGACCGGGGAGCTGTTTTTT	CASKTGTSGTGELFF	few	TRBD2	TRBJ2-2	TRBV19